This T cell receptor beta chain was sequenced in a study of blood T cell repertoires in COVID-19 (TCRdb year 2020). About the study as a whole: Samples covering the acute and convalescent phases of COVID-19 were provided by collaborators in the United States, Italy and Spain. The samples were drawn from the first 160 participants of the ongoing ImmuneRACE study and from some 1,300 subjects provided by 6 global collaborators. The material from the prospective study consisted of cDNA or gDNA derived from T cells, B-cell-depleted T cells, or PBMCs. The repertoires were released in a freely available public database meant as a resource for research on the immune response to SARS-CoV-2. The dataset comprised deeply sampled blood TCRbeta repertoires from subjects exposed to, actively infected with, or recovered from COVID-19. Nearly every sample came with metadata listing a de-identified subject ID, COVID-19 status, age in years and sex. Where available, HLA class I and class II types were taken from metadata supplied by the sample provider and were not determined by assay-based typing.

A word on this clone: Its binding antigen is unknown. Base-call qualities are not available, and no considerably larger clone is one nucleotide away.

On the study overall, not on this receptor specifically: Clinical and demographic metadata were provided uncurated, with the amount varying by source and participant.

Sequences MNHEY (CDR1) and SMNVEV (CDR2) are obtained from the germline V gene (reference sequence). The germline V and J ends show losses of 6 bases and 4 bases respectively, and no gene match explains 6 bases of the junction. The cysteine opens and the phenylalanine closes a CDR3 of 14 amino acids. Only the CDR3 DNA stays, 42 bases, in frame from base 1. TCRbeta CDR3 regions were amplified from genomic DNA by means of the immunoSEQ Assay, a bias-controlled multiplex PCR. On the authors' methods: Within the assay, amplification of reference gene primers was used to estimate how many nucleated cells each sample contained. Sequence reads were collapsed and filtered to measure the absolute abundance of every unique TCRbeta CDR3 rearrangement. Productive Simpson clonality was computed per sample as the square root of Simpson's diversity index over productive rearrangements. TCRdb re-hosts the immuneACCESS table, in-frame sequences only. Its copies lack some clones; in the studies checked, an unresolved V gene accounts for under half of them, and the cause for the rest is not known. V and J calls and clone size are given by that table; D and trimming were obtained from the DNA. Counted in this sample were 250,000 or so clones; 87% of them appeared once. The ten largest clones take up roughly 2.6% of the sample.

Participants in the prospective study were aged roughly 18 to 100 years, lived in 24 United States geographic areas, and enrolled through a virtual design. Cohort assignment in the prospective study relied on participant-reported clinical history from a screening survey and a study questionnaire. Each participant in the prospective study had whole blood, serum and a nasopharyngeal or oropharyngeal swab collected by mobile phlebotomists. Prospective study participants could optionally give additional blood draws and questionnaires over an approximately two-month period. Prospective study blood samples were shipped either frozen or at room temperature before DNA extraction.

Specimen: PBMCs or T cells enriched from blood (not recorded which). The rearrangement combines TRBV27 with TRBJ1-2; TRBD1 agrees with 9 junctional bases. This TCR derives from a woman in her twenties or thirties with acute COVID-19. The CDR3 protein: CASRRQGDFYGYTF. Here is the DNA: TGTGCCAGCAGGAGACAGGGGGATTTCTATGGCTACACCTTC.